The 26 T cell receptor beta chains below all came from one sample that was sequenced in a study of early T cells in non-severe SARS-CoV-2 infection. In TCRdb, the 5' RACE reads were re-called with MiXCR into one record per CDR3 protein. This sample has 40,000 to 45,000 distinct CDR3 sequences; around 6.1% occur once, and the top ten carry around 20%. Specimen: whole blood, collected at baseline. These TCRs come from an adult who was a healthcare worker with PCR-confirmed SARS-CoV-2 infection or an uninfected control (not recorded which).

Ten or more counts support this clonotype. This sequence joins TRBV4-2 and TRBJ1-5; 7 nucleotides line up with TRBD1. This CDR3 has 16 amino acids. V shed 1 base and J 4 bases; nucleotides not matched to a gene: 7. From germline, CDR1 is LGHNA and CDR2 YNFKEQ. The CDR3, as DNA: TGTGCCAGCAGCCAAGTGGCCAGGGGGAGTAATCAGCCCCAGCATTTT. Translation gives CASSQVARGSNQPQHF.

This clonotype was counted at least ten times. The J gene is TRBJ2-3, the V gene TRBV5-1, with 12 positions matching TRBD2. The ends lost 2 bases at V and 1 base at J; junction bases unmatched: 14. This CDR3 spans 20 amino acids. CDR1 SGHRS and CDR2 YFSETQ come from the germline V gene. CDR3 nucleotides: TGCGCCAGCAGCTTTGGTTCGACTAGCGGGAGTGTCGGCGGCACAGATACGCAGTATTTT. It is translated as CASSFGSTSGSVGGTDTQYF.

Only a few counts were recorded for this clonotype. The chain has TRBV12-3 or TRBV12-4 and TRBJ2-1; maybe TRBD2 (5 bases). CDR3 length: 15 residues. The V and J ends lost 2 bases and 9 bases respectively, with 17 bases between them. CDR3 sequence: CASSLQPPGNGEQFF. The DNA for the CDR3 is TGTGCCAGCAGTTTACAACCTCCCGGGAATGGTGAGCAGTTCTTC.

This clonotype was recorded many times. The CDR3 nucleotides read TGTGCCAGCAATCCCGAGACAGGCTCTGGAAACACCATATATTTT. Translated, it gives CASNPETGSGNTIYF. The rearrangement links TRBV6-6 to TRBJ1-3; a weak D match, TRBD1 (6 bases). Trimming shortened V by 7 bases and J by 0 bases, and 13 bases separated the two germline ends. The CDR3 extends over 15 amino acids. Germline assignment: CDR1 MNHNY and CDR2 SVGAGI (reference sequence).

J is TRBJ2-3 and V is TRBV5-6; 8 positions agree with TRBD2. Germline trimming cut 3 bases from V and 2 bases from J; bases unmatched to any gene: 8. CDR1 is SGHDT, CDR2 YYEEEE, per germline. The CDR3 extends over 16 amino acids. This CDR3 reads CASSSKGRGATDTQYF. The DNA of the CDR3 is TGTGCCAGCAGCTCCAAGGGGCGGGGGGCCACAGATACGCAGTATTTT.

Ten or more counts support this clonotype. This sequence joins TRBV4-3 and TRBJ2-3, with D possibly being TRBD1 (6 bases). V lost 4 bases, J lost 3 bases, and 17 bases lay in between. Germline-derived CDR1 and CDR2 are LGHNA and YSLEER. The CDR3 totals 16 residues. As DNA, the CDR3 is TGCGCCAGCAGCCGATTCACAGGGATGGAGACAGATACGCAGTATTTT. It yields the protein CASSRFTGMETDTQYF.

V usage is TRBV20-1 and J usage is TRBJ2-1; D perhaps matches TRBD1 (5 bases). With 0 bases removed from V and 10 bases from J, the gap between germline ends came to 13 bases. The CDR3 loop spans 13 amino acids. CDR1 and CDR2 (germline): DFQATT, SNEGSKA (reference sequence). The CDR3 sequence is CSARDSPDREQFF. The CDR3 DNA reads as TGCAGTGCTAGAGATTCCCCAGACAGAGAGCAGTTCTTC.

This clonotype has a handful of counts. The CDR3 DNA follows: TGCAGTGCTCTAGGCCTTTTTGAGACCCAGTACTTC. This encodes CSALGLFETQYF. The rearrangement joins TRBV20-1 to TRBJ2-5; D is ambiguous. V dropped 5 bases and J dropped 5 bases, with 12 bases sitting between them. Germline CDR1 DFQATT, CDR2 SNEGSKA (reference sequence). The CDR3 sequence is 12 residues long.

CDR3: CASSNSANTEAFF. The DNA of the CDR3 is TGTGCCAGCAGCAACAGTGCGAACACTGAAGCTTTCTTT. The chain combines TRBV3-1 with TRBJ1-1, with no clear D. CDR1 is LGHDT and CDR2 is YNNKEL in the germline V gene (reference sequence). There are 13 residues in the CDR3. The germline V and J ends were trimmed by 5 bases and 1 base, with 8 bases remaining between them.

This clonotype was recorded at least ten times. The chain carries TRBV12-3 or TRBV12-4 and TRBJ1-1, with D tentatively TRBD1 (6 bases). The CDR3 contains 15 residues. V dropped 0 bases and J dropped 2 bases, with 10 bases sitting between them. In nucleotides, the CDR3 is TGTGCCAGCAGTTTAGCCACAGGGATTAACACTGAAGCTTTCTTT. Protein product: CASSLATGINTEAFF.

The table lists this clonotype with a few counts. This chain joins TRBV5-1 and TRBJ2-6; D is undetermined. The CDR3 is 15 residues long. Germline V CDR1 and CDR2: SGHRS, YFSETQ. V was trimmed by 6 bases and J by 0 bases, leaving 10 bases between them. This CDR3 reads CASTPRGSGANVLTF. CDR3 coding DNA: TGCGCCAGCACCCCCCGAGGCTCTGGGGCCAACGTCCTGACTTTC.

Many counts were recorded for this clonotype. This sequence joins TRBV6-5 and TRBJ2-6; the D gene is possibly TRBD1 (6 bases). V lost 5 bases, J lost 3 bases, and 11 bases lay in between. Germline assignment: CDR1 MNHEY and CDR2 SVGAGI. The CDR3 totals 15 residues. CDR3 nucleotides: TGTGCCAGCAGTACACAGGGACATGGGGCCAACGTCCTGACTTTC. Protein sequence: CASSTQGHGANVLTF.

In its sample, this clonotype was seen many times. The chain is built from TRBV5-1 and TRBJ2-1, with D possibly matching TRBD2 (6 bases). Germline V gene lookup returns CDR1 SGHRS and CDR2 YFSETQ. This CDR3 region has 13 residues. Deletions cut 1 base from V and 7 bases from J, with 9 bases between. CDR3 region: CASSLRLANEQFF. In nucleotides, the CDR3 is TGCGCCAGCAGCTTGCGCCTAGCGAATGAGCAGTTCTTC.

This clonotype was observed at least ten times. The V call is TRBV7-9, the J call TRBJ2-7, with no clear D. The CDR3 consists of 16 residues. CDR1 and CDR2 (germline): SEHNR, FQNEAQ (reference sequence). V was cut by 5 bases and J by 6 bases, with 23 bases left in between. The CDR3 DNA reads TGTGCCAGCAGCCCGCCGGATGTTTATGGGGAAGCCGAGCAGTACTTC. Translating it yields CASSPPDVYGEAEQYF.

With regard to this clonotype: Given a much more abundant clone one base away, this may be a read error. The chain uses TRBV12-3 or TRBV12-4 and TRBJ2-3; D uncertain. The CDR3 covers 15 residues. In nucleotides, the CDR3 is TGTACCAGCAGTTTAGAGGTGGCAGCCCCAGATACGCAGTATTTT. Its protein is CTSSLEVAAPDTQYF.

There are many counts of this clonotype. The chain couples TRBV2 to TRBJ1-5; the D is unclear. Looked up from germline, CDR1 is SNHLY and CDR2 is FYNNEI. V gave up 6 bases and J gave up 4 bases, with 16 bases separating them. This CDR3 is built from 15 residues. The CDR3 sequence is CASSRGVGWNQPQHF. The DNA of the CDR3 is TGTGCCAGCAGCCGCGGCGTTGGTTGGAATCAGCCCCAGCATTTT.

This sequence joins TRBV7-6 and TRBJ2-1; D is unresolved. V lost 0 bases and J lost 0, with 15 bases in between. The CDR3 is 18 residues long. Germline V gene sequence: CDR1 SGHVS, CDR2 FNYEAQ. DNA of the CDR3: TGTGCCAGCAGCTTAGCTACACGTTCAGCCTACTCCTACAATGAGCAGTTCTTC. Encoded protein: CASSLATRSAYSYNEQFF.

This clonotype was found a few times. The J gene is TRBJ1-2, the V gene TRBV7-3; no clear D. Trimming shortened V by 2 bases and J by 7 bases, and 11 bases separated the two germline ends. The CDR3 totals 13 residues. Germline loops: CDR1 SGHTA, CDR2 FQGTGA. The CDR3 sequence is CASSLDTFSGYTF. CDR3 in DNA: TGTGCCAGCAGCTTAGACACATTTAGTGGCTACACCTTC.

In its sample, this clonotype was seen many times. This chain links TRBV29-1 with TRBJ1-2, with D maybe TRBD1 (6 bases). The V gene lost 0 bases and the J gene lost 5 bases, with 13 bases spanning the gap. Germline CDR1 and CDR2: SQVTM and ANQGSEA. The CDR3 length is 14 residues. CDR3 sequence: CSVEDGRTVYGYTF. As DNA, the CDR3 is TGCAGCGTTGAAGATGGGAGGACAGTATATGGCTACACCTTC.

CDR3 sequence: CASSPGVYATGELFF. In nucleotides, the CDR3 is TGCGCCAGCAGCCCCGGGGTATATGCGACCGGGGAGCTGTTTTTT. The chain couples TRBV5-1 to TRBJ2-2; weak D call: TRBD2 (5 bases). The CDR3 consists of 15 residues. CDR1 and CDR2 from the germline V gene are SGHRS and YFSETQ. V lost 4 bases and J lost 5, with 15 bases in between. The full variable domain, with the rest looked up from reference TRBV5-1 and TRBJ2-2, is KAGVTQTPRYLIKTRGQQVTLSCSPISGHRSVSWYQQTPGQGLQFLFEYFSETQRNKGNFPGRFSGRQFSNSRSEMNVSTLELGDSALYLCASSPGVYATGELFFGEGSRLTVL.

In its sample, this clonotype was seen a few times. This chain connects TRBV19 to TRBJ2-1; 11 bases match TRBD2. The V segment lost 6 bases and the J segment 11 bases; nucleotides outside the gene matches: 6. The length of the CDR3 is 13 residues. Germline values: CDR1 LNHDA, CDR2 SQIVND (reference sequence). The CDR3 spells CASSRGLAEKQFF. The CDR3 region has the DNA TGTGCCAGTAGCCGGGGACTAGCGGAGAAGCAGTTCTTC.

The chain couples TRBV6-2 or TRBV6-3 to TRBJ2-7; the D gene is possibly TRBD2 (6 bases). CDR3 size: 12 residues. V lost 8 bases and J lost 1, with 9 bases in between. The germline gives CDR1 MNHEY, CDR2 SVGEGT. CDR3 bases: TGTGCCAGCCTCGGGACTTCCTACGAGCAGTACTTC. Translation gives CASLGTSYEQYF.

At least ten counts were recorded for this clonotype. The chain joins TRBV7-9 to TRBJ1-2, with D unclear. Trimming removed 5 bases at V and 4 bases at J, with 8 bases between. The germline V gene encodes CDR1 SEHNR and CDR2 FQNEAQ (reference sequence). CDR3 length equals 12 residues. Here the CDR3 DNA reads TGTGCCAGCAGCCCCCTGATCTATGGCTACACCTTC. Residues: CASSPLIYGYTF.

The chain joins TRBV18 to TRBJ2-7, with 9 bases identical to TRBD1. The CDR3 totals 16 residues. V was pared by 3 bases and J by 3 bases, with 9 bases of the junction left unmatched. Germline V CDR1 and CDR2: KGHSH, LQKENI. The CDR3 coding sequence is TGTGCCAGCTCACCGAACAGGGGGCGCGTGGACTACGAGCAGTACTTC. It translates to CASSPNRGRVDYEQYF.

This clonotype was seen repeatedly, ten times or more. The chain couples TRBV20-1 to TRBJ2-7; perhaps TRBD2 as D (5 bases). V lost 1 base, J lost 0 bases, and 10 bases lay in between. Germline lookup yields CDR1 DFQATT and CDR2 SNEGSKA (reference sequence). The CDR3 is 14 amino acids. CDR3 in DNA: TGCAGTGCTAGAGGTACGGCGGGCTCCTACGAGCAGTACTTC. It yields the protein CSARGTAGSYEQYF.

The sample holds many counts of this clonotype. The chain carries TRBV4-2 and TRBJ2-7; D uncertain. Germline CDR1 LGHNA, CDR2 YNFKEQ. The length of the CDR3 is 14 residues. V lost 0 bases, J lost 6 bases, and 12 bases lay in between. CDR3 sequence (DNA): TGTGCCAGCAGCCAAGAACCAGACGGGTCCGAGCAGTACTTC. This gives the protein CASSQEPDGSEQYF.